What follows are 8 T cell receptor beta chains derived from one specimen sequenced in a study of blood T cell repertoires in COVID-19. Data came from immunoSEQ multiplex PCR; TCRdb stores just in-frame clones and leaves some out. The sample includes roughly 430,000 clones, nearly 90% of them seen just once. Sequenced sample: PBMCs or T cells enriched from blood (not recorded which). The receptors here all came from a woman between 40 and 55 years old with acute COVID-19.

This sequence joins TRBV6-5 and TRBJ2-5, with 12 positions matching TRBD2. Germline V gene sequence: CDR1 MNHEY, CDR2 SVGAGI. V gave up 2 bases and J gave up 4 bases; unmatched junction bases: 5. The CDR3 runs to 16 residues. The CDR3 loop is CASSYTSGGPPETQYF. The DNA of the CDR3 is TGTGCCAGCAGTTACACTAGCGGGGGGCCCCCAGAGACCCAGTACTTC.

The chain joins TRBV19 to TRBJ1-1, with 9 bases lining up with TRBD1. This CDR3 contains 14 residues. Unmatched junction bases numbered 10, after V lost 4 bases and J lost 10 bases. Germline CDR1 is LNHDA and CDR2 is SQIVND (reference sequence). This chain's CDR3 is CASSSRDRVLGAFF. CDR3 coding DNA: TGTGCCAGTAGTAGCCGGGACAGGGTTTTGGGAGCTTTCTTT.

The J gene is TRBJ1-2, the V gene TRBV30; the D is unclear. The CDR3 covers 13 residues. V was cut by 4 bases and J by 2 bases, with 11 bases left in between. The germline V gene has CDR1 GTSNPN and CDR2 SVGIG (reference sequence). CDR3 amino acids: CAWTASGNYGYTF. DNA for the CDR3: TGTGCCTGGACCGCTTCCGGGAACTATGGCTACACCTTC.

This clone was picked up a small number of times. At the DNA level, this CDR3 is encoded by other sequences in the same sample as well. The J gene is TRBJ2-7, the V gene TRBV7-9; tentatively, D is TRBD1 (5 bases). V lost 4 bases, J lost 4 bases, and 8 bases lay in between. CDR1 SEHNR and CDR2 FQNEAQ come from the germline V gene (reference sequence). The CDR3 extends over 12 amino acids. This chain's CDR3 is CASSSTVYEQYF. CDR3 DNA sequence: TGTGCCAGCAGCTCGACAGTATACGAGCAGTACTTC.

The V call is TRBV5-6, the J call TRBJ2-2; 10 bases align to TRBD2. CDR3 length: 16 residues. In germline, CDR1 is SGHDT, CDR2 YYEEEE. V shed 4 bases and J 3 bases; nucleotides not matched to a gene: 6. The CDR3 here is CASSLYSGGYTGELFF. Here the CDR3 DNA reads TGTGCCAGCAGCCTGTATAGCGGGGGGTACACCGGGGAGCTGTTTTTT.

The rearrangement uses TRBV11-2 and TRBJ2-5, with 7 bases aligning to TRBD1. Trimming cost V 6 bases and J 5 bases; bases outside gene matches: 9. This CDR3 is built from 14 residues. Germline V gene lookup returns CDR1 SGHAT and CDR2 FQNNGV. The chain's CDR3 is CASRQTGTAETQYF. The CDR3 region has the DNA TGTGCCAGCAGACAGACCGGGACAGCCGAGACCCAGTACTTC.

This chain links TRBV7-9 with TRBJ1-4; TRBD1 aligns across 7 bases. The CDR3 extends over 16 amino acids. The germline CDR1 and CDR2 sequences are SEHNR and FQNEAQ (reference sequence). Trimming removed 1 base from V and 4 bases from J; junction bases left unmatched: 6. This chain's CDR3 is CASSLGLGQINEKLFF. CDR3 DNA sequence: TGTGCCAGCAGCTTAGGTCTGGGACAGATTAATGAAAAACTGTTTTTT.

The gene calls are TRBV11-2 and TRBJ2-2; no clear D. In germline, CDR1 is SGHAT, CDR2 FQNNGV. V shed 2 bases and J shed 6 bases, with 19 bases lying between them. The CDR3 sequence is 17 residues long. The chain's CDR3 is CASSLSVDEAVPGELFF. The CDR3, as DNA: TGTGCCAGCAGCTTAAGCGTTGATGAGGCCGTTCCCGGGGAGCTGTTTTTT.